The next 6 T cell receptor beta chains were all read from a single sample in a study of neurological immune-mediated disorders. TCRdb used MiXCR to reprocess the 5' RACE reads, holding one entry per CDR3 protein. The sample shows about 66,000 distinct CDR3 sequences, roughly 9.8% of them seen only once. Described time point: longitudinal time-point 2. Sequencing was carried out using PBMCs. The source of these receptors is a man aged 25-40 years in good health.

This clonotype was counted many times. The chain recombines TRBV6-2 or TRBV6-3 with TRBJ2-7, with TRBD2 as a possible D gene (6 bases). V gave up 5 bases and J gave up 0 bases, with 14 bases separating them. CDR3 length equals 15 residues. Germline CDR1 MNHEY, CDR2 SVGEGT. The CDR3 region has the DNA TGTGCCAGCAGTCTCACTAGCAGTGGCTCCTACGAGCAGTACTTC. It codes for CASSLTSSGSYEQYF.

This clonotype was seen at least ten times. At one of its ends the junction is not consistent with the germline gene, which may arise from a read error. The rearrangement uses TRBV28 and TRBJ2-2; D remains unclear. The CDR3 sequence is 14 residues long. Germline V gene sequence: CDR1 MDHEN, CDR2 SYDVKM. The CDR3 nucleotides read TGTGCCAGCAGCAATCAATTCGAAACCGGAGAGCTGTTTTTT. Its protein product is CASSNQFETGELFF.

As to this clonotype: A read error may explain this, as a much larger clone is one base away. The chain recombines TRBV6-4 with TRBJ2-3, with D perhaps given as TRBD1 or TRBD2 (5 bases each). With 3 bases removed from V and 0 bases from J, the gap between germline ends came to 10 bases. Looked up from germline, CDR1 is MRHNA and CDR2 is SNTAGT. The CDR3 has 15 amino acids. DNA of the CDR3: TGTGCCAGCAGTGAGGGACCAACTAGCACAGATACGCAGTATTTT. This gives the protein CASSEGPTSTDTQYF.

The sample holds many counts of this clonotype. The chain carries TRBV7-9 and TRBJ1-4; D gene ambiguous. The CDR3 extends over 14 amino acids. Per the germline V gene, CDR1 is SEHNR and CDR2 is FQNEAQ (reference sequence). Between the trimmed V and J ends, which lost 3 bases and 0 bases, there was a span of 5 bases. CDR3 DNA: TGTGCCAGCAGCTTTGGAGCAACTAATGAAAAACTGTTTTTT. This translates into CASSFGATNEKLFF. Variable domain in full (rest from reference TRBV7-9 and TRBJ1-4): DTGVSQNPRHKITKRGQNVTFRCDPISEHNRLYWYRQTLGQGPEFLTYFQNEAQLEKSRLLSDRFSAERPKGSFSTLEIQRTEQGDSAMYLCASSFGATNEKLFFGSGTQLSVL.

This clonotype appeared many times. The chain uses TRBV5-1 and TRBJ2-5; D might be TRBD1 (6 bases). CDR3 length: 14 amino acids. CDR1 is SGHRS, CDR2 YFSETQ, per germline. V was pared by 4 bases and J by 5 bases, with 15 bases between. CDR3 loop: CASSTGQLRETQYF. The CDR3 coding sequence is TGCGCCAGCAGCACCGGACAGCTAAGGGAGACCCAGTACTTC.

This clonotype was observed at least ten times. For the CDR3, the DNA is TGCAGTGCTTCTAGTCTATCGAACACTGAAGCTTTCTTT. Amino acid sequence: CSASSLSNTEAFF. V gene TRBV20-1 combines with J gene TRBJ1-1; D is unresolved. V dropped 5 bases and J dropped 1 base, with 11 bases sitting between them. Germline CDR1 and CDR2: DFQATT and SNEGSKA (reference sequence). The CDR3 length is 13 residues.